This paragraph reports one T cell receptor beta chain. Sequencing of TCR beta was performed on blood CD8+ and CD4+ T cells. This record comes from a study of CD8 T cells in Susac syndrome. Germline V CDR1 and CDR2: DFQATT, SNEGSKA (reference sequence). The CDR3 length is 13 residues. Trimming took off 1 base at V and 6 bases at J, with 13 bases between the two ends. cDNA came from roughly 0.5 to 1 ug RNA primed by random hexamers. With immunoSEQ multiplex PCR, TCR beta CDR3 was amplified across 54 Vbeta and 13 Jbeta. One entry per CDR3 protein, called by TCRdb with MiXCR from the immunoSEQ multiplex PCR reads. Of 100,000 to 150,000 distinct CDR3 sequences in the sample, around 94% were seen once.

The specimen was CD4+ T cells from PBMCs. This rearrangement joins TRBV20-1 to TRBJ2-7; D uncertain. This clonotype was sampled from a human donor in good health. Written as DNA, the CDR3 is TGCAGTGCTAGAGTGGCACTACCTGGCGAGCAGTACTTC. Protein: CSARVALPGEQYF.